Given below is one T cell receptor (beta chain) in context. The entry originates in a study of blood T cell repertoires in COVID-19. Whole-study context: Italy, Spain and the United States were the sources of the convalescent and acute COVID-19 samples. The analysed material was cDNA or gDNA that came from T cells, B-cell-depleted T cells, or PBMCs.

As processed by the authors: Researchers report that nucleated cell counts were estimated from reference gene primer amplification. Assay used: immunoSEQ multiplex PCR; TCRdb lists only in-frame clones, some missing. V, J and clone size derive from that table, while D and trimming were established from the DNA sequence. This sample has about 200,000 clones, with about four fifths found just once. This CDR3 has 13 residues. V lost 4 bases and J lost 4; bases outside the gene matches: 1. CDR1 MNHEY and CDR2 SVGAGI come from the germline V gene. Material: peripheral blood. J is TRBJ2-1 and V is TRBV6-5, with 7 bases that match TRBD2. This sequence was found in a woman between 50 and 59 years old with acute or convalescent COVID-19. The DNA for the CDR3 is TGTGCCAGCAGTTGGACTAGATACAATGAGCAGTTCTTC. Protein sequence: CASSWTRYNEQFF.